This T cell receptor beta chain was captured in a study of CD8+CD57+ T cells in acquired aplastic anemia. Across the whole study: The DNA of sorted CD4+ and CD8+ cells averaged approximately 3.3 ug. For CD4+ cells, healthy donors had an average of approximately 10 million reads. The study's findings and limits: It was found that roughly 31 CD8+ CDR3 sequences were shared between patients and controls. Significant differences in CD8+ Simpson's diversity were not observed between patients and controls.

V gave up 0 bases and J gave up 4 bases, with 16 bases separating them. Looked up from germline, CDR1 is LGHNA and CDR2 is YNFKEQ. The CDR3 has 17 residues. Both TCR beta VDJ combination and CDR3 sequence profiling were carried out. Genomic DNA was the template for this profiling. TCRdb ran MiXCR on the reads and lists one entry per CDR3 protein. Counted here are 62,000 or so distinct CDR3 sequences, around half occurring once; the ten biggest clones make up about 9%. Comment on this clonotype: Its antigen is not identified.

The V call is TRBV4-2, the J call TRBJ2-1; D possibly corresponds to TRBD2 (6 bases). The sequenced material came from sorted CD4+, CD8+, or CD8+CD57+ T cells (not recorded which) from PBMCs. The TCR sequence derives from a human donor in good health, serving as a control. This CDR3 is CASSQDPASARYNEQFF. CDR3 DNA sequence: TGTGCCAGCAGCCAAGATCCTGCTAGCGCACGTTACAATGAGCAGTTCTTC.